This T cell receptor (beta chain) was documented in a study of T cells in Graves' hyperthyroidism and ophthalmopathy. Study details: Specimen type is peripheral blood, collected at initial diagnosis prior to any treatment.

TCR beta CDR3 regions were amplified from RNA. The HTBI primer set served for first-round RT-PCR of the TCR CDR3. TCRdb processed the multiplex PCR reads anew with MiXCR; each CDR3 protein has one entry. Here the sample spans some 650,000 distinct CDR3 sequences, more than 15% being singletons. The sample holds a few counts of this clonotype. Pregnant or lactating patients were excluded, as were those with uncontrolled infection or other autoimmune disease. CDR3 size: 14 residues. Germline V gene lookup returns CDR1 DFQATT and CDR2 SNEGSKA (reference sequence). The V gene lost 5 bases and the J gene lost 5 bases, with 18 bases spanning the gap.

This clonotype was obtained from a woman in her thirties or forties with Graves' ophthalmopathy. V and J are TRBV20-1 and TRBJ2-5; D gene unclear. The sequencing sample was made of blood. CDR3 nucleotide sequence: TGCAGTGCTCCCATTGCTCTGGGTGTGGAGACCCAGTACTTC. Translating it yields CSAPIALGVETQYF.